This T cell receptor beta chain was captured by sequencing in a study of T cells in Graves' hyperthyroidism and ophthalmopathy (dated by TCRdb to between 2017 and 2020). Notes on the research overall: A discovery cohort of around 98 patients, approximately 44 with Graves' ophthalmopathy and about 58 with stable Graves' hyperthyroidism, was used to find distinguishing TCR V-J signatures. In over five Graves' hyperthyroidism patients, the study also compared T-cell repertoires from thyroid tissue with T-cell repertoires from blood. The paper reports TCR Vbeta CDR3 sequencing of about 140 peripheral blood samples: 40 to 45 ophthalmopathy, around 80 hyperthyroidism and around 17 progressor patients. For training and testing, the roughly 100 patients in the discovery cohort were randomly divided in a 7:3 ratio. An independent validation cohort of about 19 hyperthyroidism patients and about 16 patients who later progressed to ophthalmopathy tested prospective prediction of ophthalmopathy. After blood sampling, hyperthyroidism patients were treated with methimazole at a starting dose of 30 mg daily, and ophthalmopathy patients were treated with high-dose intravenous methylprednisolone. Points the paper makes about the study in general: A model built on a 13 V-J signature distinguished ophthalmopathy from stable hyperthyroidism, reaching around 90% sensitivity and under 84% specificity in cross-validation and 80%/75% in testing. In validation, progression to ophthalmopathy was predicted by the model with around 70% sensitivity and 72.22% specificity, a median of about 6.4 months before onset. No statistical method was used to fix the sample size in advance, and group allocation was not hidden from the investigators. Blood samples also contained most of the expanded thyroid clonotypes (frequency above 0.001), which suggests that blood repertoires may reflect thyroid immune responses.

The TCR beta CDR3 regions were amplified from the RNA transcripts. For the first round of RT-PCR on the TCR CDR3, the HTBI primer set was used together with the Qiagen OneStep RT-PCR kit. The libraries were constructed in a second round of multiplex PCR and then size-selected and purified. Libraries were sequenced paired-end with 100 bp reads on an Illumina HiSeq2000. As for the original processing: SOAPnuke was used to process the raw data, removing reads that contained adapters or uncalled bases, had a mean Phred below 15, or lacked an exact match to the constant primer or identifier. High-quality paired reads were merged with COPE v1.2.5, and unique nucleotide sequences were defined as clonotypes. MiTCR v1.1 was used to align clonotypes to the IMGT TRBV, TRBD and TRBJ reference segments. Only V-J combinations with frequency above 0.0001, covering approximately 99% of repertoires, were analysed. The TCS score was defined as F50 (clonal expansion) divided by E x V (chaos), with BLOSUM62-based TCRdist calculated between CDR3 peptides within each V-J. Welch's t-statistics and random forest reduced approximately 520 V-J features to some 14, which were used in a naive Bayes classifier (R e1071). Thyroid-blood repertoire similarity was quantified with the Morisita-Horn index. The public reads were run again by TCRdb, first through fastp at Q25 and then through MiXCR, and only productive beta chains were kept. Every distinct CDR3 protein forms one entry, paired with its most common genes and DNA. These V and J calls are TCRdb output, not the study's own analysis. This sample comprises 490,000 or so distinct CDR3 sequences, 40% to 50% of them detected only once. The ten most abundant clones make up about 43% of the sample.

Concerning this clonotype: Its antigen remains unidentified. No base quality values were provided; no much bigger clone lies one nucleotide off.

The study excluded patients with uncontrolled infections, other autoimmune diseases, pregnancy or lactation. Clinical symptoms, serum thyroxine and TRAb, thyroid ultrasound, and orbital computed tomography formed the basis for the diagnoses. Total RNA was extracted with Trizol reagent, and quality was checked on an Agilent 2100 Bioanalyzer. What was sequenced was peripheral blood or thyroid tissue (not recorded which). The clonotype originates from an adult woman with Graves' disease, either hyperthyroidism or ophthalmopathy (not recorded which).

The nucleotides are TGTGCCAGCAGCTCCGCGGAGCGGGACCTCGCCTACGAGCAGTACTTC. It encodes CASSSAERDLAYEQYF. This receptor chain uses TRBV7-8 and TRBJ2-7, with 7 bases aligning to TRBD2. The germline V and J ends show losses of 4 bases and 2 bases respectively, and no gene match explains 11 bases of the junction. The germline V gene yields SGHVS for CDR1 and FQNEAQ for CDR2. Spanning cysteine to phenylalanine, the CDR3 consists of 16 amino acids. Kept here is only the CDR3 DNA, which spans 48 bases and is read in frame from base 1.